This TCR beta chain was captured in a study of response to subunit inactivated influenza vaccine (dated by TCRdb to 2016 to 2019). At the level of the whole study: To follow how T cells responded to a trivalent subunit inactivated influenza vaccine, the researchers relied on deep quantitative profiling of the T cell receptor repertoire. Overall study outcomes, separate from this receptor: The authors suggested that each seasonal influenza vaccination may recruit only a limited number of new T cells.

The CDR3 measures 13 amino acids from cysteine to phenylalanine. Just CDR3 DNA is preserved here, 39 bases in frame from base 1. From the germline V gene (reference sequence), CDR1 is DFQATT and CDR2 is SNEGSKA. Between the V and J ends, shortened by 7 bases and 0 bases respectively, the junction contains 7 bases. Preparation of the library involved RT-PCR. Instrument used: Illumina HiSeq 2500. The public reads were run again by TCRdb, first through fastp at Q25 and then through MiXCR, and only productive beta chains were kept. One record per CDR3 amino acid sequence lists the most common genes and DNA. This sample comprises approximately 700,000 distinct CDR3 sequences, roughly 14% of them detected only once. In total, the top ten clones hold roughly 11% of the sample. Worth noting for this clonotype: Its recognized antigen is unknown. Base qualities were left out, and no much larger clone turns up one base away.

This clonotype originated in a middle-aged man who received an inactivated influenza vaccine. Donor details come from another sample of the same person, matched by shared clones. The sample was PBMCs from blood, taken approximately 12 days after vaccination. The chain employs TRBV20-1 and TRBJ1-6; too little of a D gene remains to name it. The nucleotide sequence reads as follows: TGCAGTGTTAAGAGCTCCTATAATTCACCCCTCCACTTT. The translation is CSVKSSYNSPLHF.